These 31 T cell receptor beta chains were all obtained from the same sample, sequenced in a study of T cells after yellow fever vaccination. In TCRdb, the 5' RACE reads were re-called with MiXCR into one record per CDR3 protein. In the table there are some 240,000 distinct CDR3 sequences, around 3.1% of which are singletons. The sequences come from CD4+ T cells sorted from PBMCs, collected 10 days after the yellow fever booster vaccination. The receptors were gathered from a man younger than 35 who received the YFV17D yellow fever vaccine.

This clonotype was detected ten times or more. The V and J genes are TRBV12-5 and TRBJ2-7, with 8 bases matching TRBD2. V was pared by 7 bases and J by 5 bases, with 10 bases of the junction left unmatched. Germline lookup yields CDR1 LGHNT and CDR2 FRNRAP. The CDR3 loop spans 14 amino acids. Here the CDR3 DNA reads TGTGCTAGTGCCTTACCCGGGAGGGAACACGAGCAGTACTTC. It codes for CASALPGREHEQYF. Complete variable domain (other parts from reference TRBV12-5 and TRBJ2-7): DARVTQTPRHKVTEMGQEVTMRCQPILGHNTVFWYRQTMMQGLELLAYFRNRAPLDDSGMPKDRFSAEMPDATLATLKIQPSEPRDSAVYFCASALPGREHEQYFGPGTRLTVT.

This clonotype has ten or more counts. The V gene is TRBV20-1, the J gene TRBJ1-1; D is undetermined. Trimming left V 3 bases short and J 1 base short, with 6 bases between. Germline assignment: CDR1 DFQATT and CDR2 SNEGSKA (reference sequence). The CDR3 is made up of 12 amino acids. The CDR3 spells CSARWQNTEAFF. The CDR3 region has the DNA TGCAGTGCTAGGTGGCAGAACACTGAAGCTTTCTTT.

Ten or more counts support this clonotype. The chain carries TRBV5-4 and TRBJ2-7, with 15 bases lining up with TRBD2. Germline-derived CDR1 and CDR2 are SGHNT and YYREEE (reference sequence). V lost 4 bases and J lost 3; bases outside the gene matches: 8. This CDR3 spans 17 amino acids. This CDR3 is CASSRGGLAGGLYEQYF. The DNA of the CDR3 is TGTGCCAGCAGCCGTGGGGGACTAGCGGGGGGTCTCTACGAGCAGTACTTC.

As for this clonotype: Germline and junction disagree at one end, which may indicate a read error. The V call is TRBV5-1, the J call TRBJ2-2; 12 bases fit TRBD2. The CDR3 has 19 residues. Germline V CDR1 and CDR2: SGHRS, YFSETQ. CDR3 bases: TGCGCCAGCAGCTTGTTCAGAGCTAGCGGGGGGGCGAAGACCGGGGAGCTGTTTTTT. This sequence encodes CASSLFRASGGAKTGELFF.

This clonotype was detected ten times or more. The chain recombines TRBV25-1 with TRBJ2-6; D possibly corresponds to TRBD1 (6 bases). Trimming removed 1 base at V and 4 bases at J, with 14 bases between. The CDR3 consists of 17 residues. CDR1 and CDR2 (germline): MGHDK, SYGVNS. CDR3 amino acids: CASSESTGKDGANVLTF. The DNA for the CDR3 is TGTGCCAGCAGTGAATCAACAGGGAAGGACGGGGCCAACGTCCTGACTTTC.

This clonotype was picked up many times. The chain combines TRBV20-1 with TRBJ2-4; D might be TRBD1 or TRBD2, each matching 5 bases. Germline lookup yields CDR1 DFQATT and CDR2 SNEGSKA (reference sequence). With 3 bases removed from V and 3 bases from J, the gap between germline ends came to 12 bases. This CDR3 contains 14 residues. CDR3 bases: TGCAGTGCTAGCGAGGGGACGGGCAAAAACATTCAGTACTTC. This codes for CSASEGTGKNIQYF.

The table lists this clonotype with a few counts. This chain uses TRBV18 with TRBJ1-5; D gene unclear. V was pared by 3 bases and J by 6 bases, with 9 bases between. Germline V gene data show CDR1 as KGHSH and CDR2 as LQKENI. This CDR3 contains 13 residues. The CDR3 region has the DNA TGTGCCAGCTCACCTACAGACGGTCAGCCCCAGCATTTT. Its protein is CASSPTDGQPQHF. Full variable domain (missing parts from reference TRBV18 and TRBJ1-5): NAGVMQNPRHLVRRRGQEARLRCSPMKGHSHVYWYRQLPEEGLKFMVYLQKENIIDESGMPKERFSAEFPKEGPSILRIQQVVRGDSAAYFCASSPTDGQPQHFGDGTRLSIL.

This rearrangement joins TRBV9 to TRBJ2-7; D possibly corresponds to TRBD1 (6 bases). CDR3 length equals 12 residues. The V gene lost 3 bases and the J gene lost 7 bases, with 11 bases spanning the gap. Germline lookup yields CDR1 SGDLS and CDR2 YYNGEE. As DNA, the CDR3 is TGTGCCAGCAGCGCCACAGGGTTTGAGCAGTACGTC. Translated: CASSATGFEQYV.

This clonotype was seen a handful of times. The chain links TRBV29-1 to TRBJ2-5, with 8 bases identical to TRBD1. The CDR3 is 13 residues long. The V and J ends lost 3 bases and 5 bases, in that order; junction bases with no gene match: 5. In germline, CDR1 is SQVTM, CDR2 ANQGSEA. The CDR3, as DNA: TGCAGCGTTGAGACAGGGGTTAGGGAGACCCAGTACTTC. Amino acid sequence: CSVETGVRETQYF.

In this sample, this clonotype turned up many times. This rearrangement joins TRBV29-1 to TRBJ2-5; no reliable D call. CDR3 length equals 13 residues. Germline V gene data show CDR1 as SQVTM and CDR2 as ANQGSEA. The V end lost 3 bases, the J end lost 0 bases, and 8 bases lay between the germline ends. CDR3 in amino acids: CSVDRLYQETQYF. The DNA for the CDR3 is TGCAGCGTTGATAGGTTGTACCAAGAGACCCAGTACTTC.

J is TRBJ1-2 and V is TRBV4-2; 7 nucleotides match TRBD1. This CDR3 spans 16 amino acids. V was pared by 0 bases and J by 4 bases, with 8 bases of the junction left unmatched. Per germline, CDR1 LGHNA and CDR2 YNFKEQ. The CDR3 region is CASSQDLRGDSYGYTF. The CDR3 nucleotides are TGTGCCAGCAGCCAAGATTTGCGGGGGGACAGCTATGGCTACACCTTC.

Ten or more counts support this clonotype. The V call is TRBV5-1, the J call TRBJ2-7, with D unresolved. Trimming cost V 4 bases and J 6 bases, with 17 bases left between them. Germline CDR1 is SGHRS and CDR2 is YFSETQ. The CDR3 has 14 residues. The CDR3 reads CASSTGSARTEQYF. The CDR3 DNA reads as TGCGCCAGCAGCACGGGTTCCGCGAGGACCGAGCAGTACTTC.

The rearrangement links TRBV6-6 to TRBJ1-1; D not certain. Trimming shortened V by 0 bases and J by 4 bases, and 12 bases separated the two germline ends. From germline, CDR1 is MNHNY and CDR2 SVGAGI (reference sequence). The CDR3 extends over 15 amino acids. This CDR3 reads CASSYSQIPGTEAFF. The CDR3 DNA reads as TGTGCCAGCAGTTACTCGCAGATCCCCGGCACTGAAGCTTTCTTT.

This rearrangement joins TRBV30 to TRBJ2-3; D is possibly TRBD2 (6 bases). The CDR3 is made up of 14 amino acids. With 0 bases removed from V and 6 bases from J, the gap between germline ends came to 13 bases. Germline V gene sequence: CDR1 GTSNPN, CDR2 SVGIG (reference sequence). CDR3 protein: CAWSVGGIGDTQYF. The CDR3 bases are TGTGCCTGGAGTGTAGGAGGGATAGGGGATACGCAGTATTTT. Based on the CDR3 plus reference TRBV30 and TRBJ2-3, the full variable domain is SQTIHQWPATLVQPVGSPLSLECTVEGTSNPNLYWYRQAAGRGLQLLFYSVGIGQISSEVPQNLSASRPQDRQFILSSKKLLLSDSGFYLCAWSVGGIGDTQYFGPGTRLTVL.

At least ten counts were recorded for this clonotype. This chain connects TRBV6-1 to TRBJ2-1; D call uncertain. Trimming took off 4 bases at V and 2 bases at J, with 12 bases between the two ends. Germline V lookup: CDR1 MNHNS, CDR2 SASEGT. The CDR3 totals 15 residues. The CDR3 bases are TGTGCCAGCAGTGTCGGGCAAGACCCCTACAATGAGCAGTTCTTC. This encodes CASSVGQDPYNEQFF.

This clonotype was seen more than once but under ten times. This chain joins TRBV20-1 and TRBJ2-5; D perhaps matches TRBD2 (5 bases). The CDR3 totals 12 residues. Germline values: CDR1 DFQATT, CDR2 SNEGSKA (reference sequence). V lost 4 bases, J lost 5 bases, and 11 bases lay in between. The CDR3 DNA sequence: TGCAGTGCTAACGGGGTGGGGGAGACCCAGTACTTC. It specifies CSANGVGETQYF.

This clonotype was counted a few times. The chain carries TRBV20-1 and TRBJ2-7; D gene uncertain. Trimming removed 0 bases from V and 4 bases from J, with 10 bases in between. CDR3 size: 13 residues. Germline V gene sequence: CDR1 DFQATT, CDR2 SNEGSKA (reference sequence). This chain's CDR3 is CSARDSSRYEQYV. The CDR3 bases are TGCAGTGCTAGAGATTCGAGTCGGTACGAGCAGTACGTC.

This clonotype was seen many times. V is TRBV12-3 or TRBV12-4 and J is TRBJ2-7; D unresolved. V was pared by 0 bases and J by 7 bases, with 13 bases between. There are 14 residues in the CDR3. CDR3 DNA sequence: TGTGCCAGCAGTTTAGCGCAAAGGGCGGAGGAGCAGTACTTC. It encodes CASSLAQRAEEQYF.

This chain connects TRBV5-8 to TRBJ1-4; no reliable D call. V was clipped by 4 bases and J by 6 bases, with 7 bases between them. This CDR3 is 12 amino acids long. CDR1 and CDR2 from the germline V gene are SGHTS and YDEGEE. The CDR3, as DNA: TGTGCCAGCAGCCCCCTGTATGAAAAACTGTTTTTT. It specifies CASSPLYEKLFF.

This clonotype was counted between two and nine times. The chain employs TRBV12-3 or TRBV12-4 and TRBJ2-7, with 10 bases fitting TRBD1. This CDR3 comprises 15 residues. V dropped 4 bases and J dropped 2; count of bases not matched to a gene: 5. CDR3: CASSSQTGGTYEQYF. For the CDR3, the DNA is TGTGCCAGCAGTTCCCAGACAGGGGGCACCTACGAGCAGTACTTC.

This clonotype occurred many times. The chain combines TRBV28 with TRBJ1-2; D uncertain. The V gene lost 0 bases and the J gene lost 6 bases, with 8 bases spanning the gap. Germline V gene data show CDR1 as MDHEN and CDR2 as SYDVKM. The CDR3 is made up of 13 amino acids. CDR3 sequence (DNA): TGTGCCAGCAGTTTATGGTCCGGGGATGGCTACACCTTC. Its protein is CASSLWSGDGYTF.

This clonotype was observed a handful of times. The chain links TRBV4-1 to TRBJ2-1, with TRBD2 as a possible D gene (6 bases). V gave up 2 bases and J gave up 2 bases, with 13 bases separating them. The CDR3 is made up of 16 amino acids. Germline V CDR1 and CDR2: MGHRA, YSYEKL. CDR3 protein: CASSQPLASAYNEQFF. The DNA of the CDR3 is TGCGCCAGCAGCCAACCACTAGCCTCAGCCTACAATGAGCAGTTCTTC.

This clonotype was seen more than once but under ten times. This rearrangement joins TRBV9 to TRBJ2-3; 8 bases agree with TRBD2. CDR1 is SGDLS and CDR2 is YYNGEE in the germline V gene. The length of the CDR3 is 15 residues. Trimming at V came to 0 bases and at J to 5 bases, leaving 5 bases not matched to a gene. The CDR3 reads CASSVDGGVLDTQYF. CDR3 coding DNA: TGTGCCAGCAGCGTAGACGGGGGGGTGCTAGATACGCAGTATTTT.

This clonotype was counted many times. CDR3 sequence: CASIKGRGGWTSNTEAFF. In DNA, the CDR3 is TGTGCCAGCATCAAAGGCAGGGGCGGGTGGACATCCAACACTGAAGCTTTCTTT. The chain joins TRBV7-8 to TRBJ1-1; TRBD1 is a possible D gene (6 bases). There are 18 residues in the CDR3. The V end lost 7 bases, the J end lost 2 bases, and 26 bases lay between the germline ends. CDR1 is SGHVS, CDR2 FQNEAQ, per germline.

The sample holds many counts of this clonotype. This chain links TRBV21-1 with TRBJ2-7; the table names TRBD2, a call not compared with the DNA. TRBV21-1 is a recognized pseudogene. This CDR3 has 16 residues. CDR3 nucleotide sequence: TGTGCCAGCAGCAAAGATAGGATAGCGGGTACGTACGAGCAGTACGTC. It translates to CASSKDRIAGTYEQYV.

This clonotype has more than one count but fewer than ten. This sequence joins TRBV7-8 and TRBJ1-6, with D possibly being TRBD1 (6 bases). This CDR3 has 14 amino acids. The V gene lost 5 bases and the J gene lost 8 bases, with 13 bases spanning the gap. Germline assignment: CDR1 SGHVS and CDR2 FQNEAQ. The CDR3 is CASSMGQGHSPLHF. The CDR3 region has the DNA TGTGCCAGCAGCATGGGCCAGGGGCATTCACCCCTCCACTTT.

This clonotype turned up a few times. CDR3 in amino acids: CASSGTGSNNSPLHF. The CDR3 region has the DNA TGCGCCAGCAGCGGAACTGGCAGTAATAATTCACCCCTCCACTTT. The rearrangement uses TRBV5-1 and TRBJ1-6, with unresolved D. Trimming stripped 4 bases from V and 5 bases from J, with 13 bases between. This CDR3 comprises 15 residues. Germline-derived CDR1 and CDR2 are SGHRS and YFSETQ.

This clonotype was recorded at least ten times. V is TRBV6-5 and J is TRBJ1-2; D perhaps matches TRBD1 (6 bases). Germline CDR1 and CDR2: MNHEY and SVGAGI. CDR3 length equals 14 residues. V was trimmed by 7 bases and J by 6 bases, leaving 18 bases between them. CDR3 region: CASNFLGARNGYTF. DNA of the CDR3: TGTGCCAGCAATTTTCTGGGGGCGAGAAATGGCTACACCTTC.

About this clonotype itself: A single base separates this from a much larger clone, so it may be a read error. The chain joins TRBV29-1 to TRBJ2-7; D is undetermined. This CDR3 comprises 12 residues. V was pared by 4 bases and J by 2 bases, with 9 bases between. Per germline, CDR1 SQVTM and CDR2 ANQGSEA. CDR3 in DNA: TGCAGCGTTGTCCTGAATACCTACGAGCAGTACTTC. Amino acid sequence: CSVVLNTYEQYF.

The rearrangement links TRBV5-1 to TRBJ1-2; D might be TRBD1 (6 bases). The length of the CDR3 is 16 residues. Germline V gives CDR1 SGHRS, CDR2 YFSETQ. Between the trimmed V and J ends, which lost 4 bases and 4 bases, there was a span of 20 bases. The CDR3 DNA reads TGCGCCAGCAGCCCTATCAGTAGGACAGACCGCTATGGCTACACCTTC. Translation: CASSPISRTDRYGYTF. Supplemented by reference TRBV5-1 and TRBJ1-2, the full variable domain reads KAGVTQTPRYLIKTRGQQVTLSCSPISGHRSVSWYQQTPGQGLQFLFEYFSETQRNKGNFPGRFSGRQFSNSRSEMNVSTLELGDSALYLCASSPISRTDRYGYTFGSGTRLTVV.

Only a few counts were recorded for this clonotype. The chain combines TRBV18 with TRBJ2-2; no firm D call. CDR3 length: 13 residues. Trimming took off 2 bases at V and 4 bases at J, with 5 bases between the two ends. Looked up from germline, CDR1 is KGHSH and CDR2 is LQKENI. The CDR3: CASSPGFTGELFF. CDR3 sequence (DNA): TGTGCCAGCTCACCAGGGTTCACCGGGGAGCTGTTTTTT. Using reference TRBV18 and TRBJ2-2 for the parts outside the CDR3, the full variable domain is NAGVMQNPRHLVRRRGQEARLRCSPMKGHSHVYWYRQLPEEGLKFMVYLQKENIIDESGMPKERFSAEFPKEGPSILRIQQVVRGDSAAYFCASSPGFTGELFFGEGSRLTVL.